This T cell receptor (beta chain) originates from a study of T cell repertoires in cytomegalovirus infection. Study-wide context: Used in the study were CMV epitopes, some recently identified and HLA-C-restricted, others well-studied and HLA-B-restricted. Indications came from public TCR beta signatures; they pointed to CMV infection and to a matching HLA type.

Each CDR3 protein gets one entry after TCRdb re-called the reads with MiXCR. The sample lists approximately 730,000 distinct CDR3 sequences, roughly 36% seen once, with about 20% in the top ten. A word on this clonotype: Its antigen is unidentified.

General study points: There were HLA-C-restricted CMV-specific TCR beta clonotypes dominating the ex vivo response. Cumulative public TCR beta family frequency identified carriers of CMV plus the relevant HLA.

The material was cultured PBMCs, obtained from culture after CMV antigen stimulation. The origin of this receptor is a human donor in good health (CMV status not recorded). Some clones in this sample may be carry-over from other donors' samples.

The CDR3 here is CSARDRSGRIDTQYF. CDR3 DNA: TGCAGTGCTAGAGATAGGAGCGGGAGGATCGATACGCAGTATTTT. This chain uses TRBV20-1 with TRBJ2-3; 9 bases are shared with TRBD2. The V gene end was trimmed by 0 bases and the J gene end by 6 bases; junction bases not matched to a gene: 7. CDR1 is DFQATT, CDR2 SNEGSKA, per germline (reference sequence). This CDR3 contains 15 residues.